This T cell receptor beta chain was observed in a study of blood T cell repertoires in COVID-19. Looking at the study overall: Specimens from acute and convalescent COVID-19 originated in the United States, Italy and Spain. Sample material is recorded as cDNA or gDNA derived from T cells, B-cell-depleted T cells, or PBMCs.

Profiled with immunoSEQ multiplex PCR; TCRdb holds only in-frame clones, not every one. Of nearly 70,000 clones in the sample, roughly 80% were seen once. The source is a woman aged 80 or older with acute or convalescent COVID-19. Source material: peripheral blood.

This CDR3 is CASSPGTGGGGANVLTF. Written as DNA, the CDR3 is TGTGCCAGCAGTCCCGGGACAGGGGGCGGTGGGGCCAACGTCCTGACTTTC. This rearrangement joins TRBV6-6 to TRBJ2-6, with 12 bases identical to TRBD1. V lost 5 bases and J lost 3; bases outside the gene matches: 5. The germline CDR1 and CDR2 sequences are MNHNY and SVGAGI (reference sequence). This CDR3 spans 17 amino acids.